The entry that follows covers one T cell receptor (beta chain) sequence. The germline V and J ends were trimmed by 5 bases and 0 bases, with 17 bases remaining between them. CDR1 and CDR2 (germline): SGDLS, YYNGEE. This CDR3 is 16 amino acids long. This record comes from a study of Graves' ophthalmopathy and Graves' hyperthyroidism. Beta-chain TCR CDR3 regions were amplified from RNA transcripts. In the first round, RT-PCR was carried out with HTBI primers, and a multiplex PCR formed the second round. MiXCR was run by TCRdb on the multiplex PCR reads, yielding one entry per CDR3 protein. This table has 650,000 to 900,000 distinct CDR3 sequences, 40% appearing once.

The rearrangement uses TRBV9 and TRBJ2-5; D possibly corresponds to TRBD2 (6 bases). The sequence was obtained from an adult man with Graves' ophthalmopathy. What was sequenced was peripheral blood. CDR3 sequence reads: CASSAPLAEYQETQYF. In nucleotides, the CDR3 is TGTGCCAGCAGTGCCCCACTAGCCGAGTACCAAGAGACCCAGTACTTC.